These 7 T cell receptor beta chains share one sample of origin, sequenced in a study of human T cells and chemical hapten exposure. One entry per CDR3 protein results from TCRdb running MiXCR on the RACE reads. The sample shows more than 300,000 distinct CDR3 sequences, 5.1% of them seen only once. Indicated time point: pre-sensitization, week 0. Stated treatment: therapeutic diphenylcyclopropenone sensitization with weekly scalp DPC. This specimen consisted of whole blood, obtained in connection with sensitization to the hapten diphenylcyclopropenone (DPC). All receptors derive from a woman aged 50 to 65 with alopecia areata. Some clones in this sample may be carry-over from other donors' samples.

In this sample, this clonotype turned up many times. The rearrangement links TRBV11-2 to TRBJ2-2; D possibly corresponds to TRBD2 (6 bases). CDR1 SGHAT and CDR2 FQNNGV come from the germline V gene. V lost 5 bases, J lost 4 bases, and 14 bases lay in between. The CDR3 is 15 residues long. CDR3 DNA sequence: TGTGCCAGCAGCCCCATTAGCGGTCGCACCGGGGAGCTGTTTTTT. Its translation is CASSPISGRTGELFF.

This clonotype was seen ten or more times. CDR3 coding DNA: TGTGCCAGCAGTTTATCGATAGGGGGGGAGACTGAAGCTTTCTTT. The encoded protein is CASSLSIGGETEAFF. The chain has TRBV27 and TRBJ1-1; a possible D gene is TRBD1 (6 bases). The ends were cut back, 0 bases at V and 5 bases at J, with 13 bases in the middle. This CDR3 contains 15 residues. The V gene's germline CDR1 is MNHEY and CDR2 SMNVEV (reference sequence).

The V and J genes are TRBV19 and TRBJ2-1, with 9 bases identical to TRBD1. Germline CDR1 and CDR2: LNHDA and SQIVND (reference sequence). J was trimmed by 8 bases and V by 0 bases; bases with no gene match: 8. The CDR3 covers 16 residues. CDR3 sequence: CASSIDLPGQGHEQFF. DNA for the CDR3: TGTGCCAGTAGTATAGACCTCCCGGGACAGGGCCATGAGCAGTTCTTC.

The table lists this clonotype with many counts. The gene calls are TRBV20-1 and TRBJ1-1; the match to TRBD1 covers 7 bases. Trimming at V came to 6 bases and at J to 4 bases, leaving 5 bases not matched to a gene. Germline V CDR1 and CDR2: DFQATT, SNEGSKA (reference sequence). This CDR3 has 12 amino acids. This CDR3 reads CSAYQGGTEAFF. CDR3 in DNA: TGCAGTGCATATCAGGGGGGCACTGAAGCTTTCTTT.

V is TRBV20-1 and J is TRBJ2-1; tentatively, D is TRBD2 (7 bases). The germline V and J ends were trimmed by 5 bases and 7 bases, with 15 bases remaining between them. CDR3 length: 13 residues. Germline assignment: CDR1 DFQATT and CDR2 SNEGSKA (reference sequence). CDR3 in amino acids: CSAPGEGENEQFF. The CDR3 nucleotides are TGCAGTGCTCCGGGGGAGGGGGAAAATGAGCAGTTCTTC.

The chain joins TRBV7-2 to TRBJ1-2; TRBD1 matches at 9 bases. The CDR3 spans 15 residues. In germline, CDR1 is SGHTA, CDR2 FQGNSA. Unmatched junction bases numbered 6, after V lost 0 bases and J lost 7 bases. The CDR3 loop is CASSLAGQGLSGYTF. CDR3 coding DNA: TGTGCCAGCAGCTTAGCGGGACAGGGTTTAAGTGGCTACACCTTC.

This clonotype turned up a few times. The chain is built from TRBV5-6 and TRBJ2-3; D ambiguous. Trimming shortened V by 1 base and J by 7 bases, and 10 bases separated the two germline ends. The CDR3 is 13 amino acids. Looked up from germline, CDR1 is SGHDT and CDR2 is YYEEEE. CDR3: CASSLLDRHTQYF. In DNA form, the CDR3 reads TGTGCCAGCAGCTTGTTAGATCGCCATACGCAGTATTTT.